These 29 T cell receptor beta chains originate from one sample sequenced in a study of Ad26.COV2.S vaccination and SARS-CoV-2 variants (dated by TCRdb to the early 2020s). The library was produced with the immunoSEQ multiplex PCR assay. As stored in TCRdb, this immuneACCESS dataset retains in-frame rearrangements with V and J assigned. A fraction of the clones does not appear; measured against another copy, unresolved V genes explain less than half of the discrepancy, and the remainder lacks a known reason. Recorded for this sample are some 400,000 clones; around nine tenths of them occurred a single time. The ten largest clonotypes hold around 1.8% of the sample. What this sample's treatment or condition label stands for: around 19 received Ad26.COV2.S at low or high dose, single or two shots; about 5 received placebo; per-sample allocation not given. For vaccine and placebo recipients, repertoires were sequenced using samples collected on day 63 after the first injection.

The sample consisted of peripheral blood, taken in a trial of Ad26.COV2.S vaccine versus placebo. The receptor source for this set is a person between 18 and 65 years old who received the Ad26.COV2.S COVID-19 vaccine or a placebo.

In this sample, this clone turned up once. The V call is TRBV11-2, the J call TRBJ2-1; TRBD2 agrees at 7 bases. Losses at the gene ends were 5 bases for V and 4 bases for J; bases not matched to a gene: 8. From germline, CDR1 is SGHAT and CDR2 FQNNGV. CDR3 length: 15 amino acids. The CDR3 sequence is CASSTLARGYNEQFF. In nucleotides, the CDR3 is TGTGCCAGCAGCACACTAGCGAGGGGTTACAATGAGCAGTTCTTC. Supplemented by reference TRBV11-2 and TRBJ2-1, the full variable domain reads EAGVAQSPRYKIIEKRQSVAFWCNPISGHATLYWYQQILGQGPKLLIQFQNNGVVDDSQLPKDRFSAERLKGVDSTLKIQPAKLEDSAVYLCASSTLARGYNEQFFGPGTRLTVL.

The chain uses TRBV2 and TRBJ1-2; 9 bases map to TRBD1. The ends lost 2 bases at V and 4 bases at J; junction bases unmatched: 5. Per germline, CDR1 SNHLY and CDR2 FYNNEI. The CDR3 covers 15 residues. This CDR3 reads CASSETGGVTYGYTF. CDR3 nucleotides: TGTGCCAGCAGTGAAACAGGGGGCGTTACCTATGGCTACACCTTC.

The chain is built from TRBV5-6 and TRBJ2-7, with D possibly called TRBD1 or TRBD2 (5 bases each). CDR3 length: 12 amino acids. Germline V gene sequence: CDR1 SGHDT, CDR2 YYEEEE. V lost 5 bases and J lost 7, with 13 bases in between. CDR3 in DNA: TGTGCCAGCAGTTGGGACCGGAGGGAGCAGTACTTC. Protein: CASSWDRREQYF.

The V call is TRBV4-1, the J call TRBJ2-7, with 9 bases lining up with TRBD1. The J segment lost 4 bases and the V segment lost 4 bases, leaving 8 bases of the junction unmatched. This CDR3 is 15 amino acids long. Germline V gives CDR1 MGHRA, CDR2 YSYEKL. CDR3 DNA: TGCGCCAGCAGCCTCATCGACAGGGGGAGATACGAGCAGTACTTC. Its translation is CASSLIDRGRYEQYF.

This clone has only a few counts. V gene TRBV5-4 combines with J gene TRBJ1-1; no clear D gene. V was pared by 2 bases and J by 1 base, with 9 bases between. This CDR3 has 14 residues. From germline, CDR1 is SGHNT and CDR2 YYREEE (reference sequence). CDR3: CASSFSNGNTEAFF. CDR3 in DNA: TGTGCCAGCAGCTTTTCGAATGGGAACACTGAAGCTTTCTTT. The full variable domain, in which reference TRBV5-4 and TRBJ1-1 provide the parts outside the CDR3, is ETGVTQSPTHLIKTRGQQVTLRCSSQSGHNTVSWYQQALGQGPQFIFQYYREEENGRGNFPPRFSGLQFPNYSSELNVNALELDDSALYLCASSFSNGNTEAFFGQGTRLTVV.

This clone appeared a single time. The gene calls are TRBV5-4 and TRBJ1-4; D is unclear. Between the trimmed V and J ends, which lost 0 bases and 6 bases, there was a span of 6 bases. Germline CDR1 reads SGHNT; CDR2 reads YYREEE (reference sequence). The CDR3 has 13 residues. The CDR3 loop is CASSLGGDEKLFF. In DNA, the CDR3 is TGTGCCAGCAGCTTGGGGGGTGATGAAAAACTGTTTTTT.

The chain couples TRBV28 to TRBJ2-5; TRBD2 is a possible D gene (6 bases). Germline-derived CDR1 and CDR2 are MDHEN and SYDVKM. The CDR3 runs 14 residues. V was cut by 2 bases and J by 5 bases, with 12 bases left in between. CDR3 sequence (DNA): TGTGCCAGCAGTTTAGGAGGGGATCTGGAGACCCAGTACTTC. This gives the protein CASSLGGDLETQYF.

The gene calls are TRBV29-1 and TRBJ1-1, with a weak D call TRBD1 (5 bases). The ends were cut back, 6 bases at V and 1 base at J, with 12 bases in the middle. Germline V CDR1 and CDR2: SQVTM, ANQGSEA. The CDR3 totals 13 residues. The CDR3 here is CSVAAGQNTEAFF. The CDR3 coding sequence is TGCAGCGTGGCCGCGGGGCAGAACACTGAAGCTTTCTTT.

The chain carries TRBV19 and TRBJ2-5, with 9 bases that match TRBD2. The ends lost 5 bases at V and 0 bases at J; junction bases unmatched: 7. Germline V CDR1 and CDR2: LNHDA, SQIVND (reference sequence). The CDR3 has 16 amino acids. The CDR3 DNA reads TGTGCCAGTAGTCGGACTAGCGAAAGTCACCAAGAGACCCAGTACTTC. Translated, it gives CASSRTSESHQETQYF.

The chain employs TRBV28 and TRBJ2-3, with 7 bases identical to TRBD2. The V gene end was trimmed by 4 bases and the J gene end by 2 bases; junction bases not matched to a gene: 3. Germline-derived CDR1 and CDR2 are MDHEN and SYDVKM. This CDR3 has 14 residues. CDR3 region: CASSSGTITDTQYF. The CDR3 DNA is TGTGCCAGCAGTTCCGGGACTATCACAGATACGCAGTATTTT.

The chain combines TRBV7-2 with TRBJ2-1, with 10 bases that match TRBD2. CDR3 length: 17 amino acids. Per germline, CDR1 SGHTA and CDR2 FQGNSA. V shed 0 bases, J shed 4 bases, and the junction held 6 bases outside the gene matches. CDR3 residues: CASSLAPGLAVYNEQFF. The CDR3 region has the DNA TGTGCCAGCAGCTTAGCGCCCGGACTAGCGGTATACAATGAGCAGTTCTTC.

This chain links TRBV5-4 with TRBJ2-1; D remains ambiguous. CDR1 is SGHNT and CDR2 is YYREEE in the germline V gene (reference sequence). V lost 0 bases and J lost 7, with 8 bases in between. The CDR3 totals 13 residues. This CDR3 reads CASSLAGRNEQFF. CDR3 sequence (DNA): TGTGCCAGCAGCTTGGCCGGACGAAATGAGCAGTTCTTC.

The chain employs TRBV28 and TRBJ1-2; D remains ambiguous. Germline CDR1 reads MDHEN; CDR2 reads SYDVKM. The CDR3 spans 12 residues. V gave up 4 bases and J gave up 1 base, with 4 bases separating them. CDR3 residues: CASSWVNYGYTF. As DNA, the CDR3 is TGTGCCAGCAGTTGGGTTAACTATGGCTACACCTTC.

J is TRBJ1-1 and V is TRBV18, with D perhaps TRBD1 (6 bases). Germline V gene data show CDR1 as KGHSH and CDR2 as LQKENI. Trimming cost V 3 bases and J 3 bases, with 17 bases left between them. The CDR3 is 16 amino acids. The chain's CDR3 is CASSPLQGNLDTEAFF. The CDR3 DNA is TGTGCCAGCTCACCTCTACAGGGTAATTTGGACACTGAAGCTTTCTTT. Full variable domain (rest looked up from reference TRBV18 and TRBJ1-1): NAGVMQNPRHLVRRRGQEARLRCSPMKGHSHVYWYRQLPEEGLKFMVYLQKENIIDESGMPKERFSAEFPKEGPSILRIQQVVRGDSAAYFCASSPLQGNLDTEAFFGQGTRLTVV.

CDR3 DNA: TGTGCCAGCAGGGGGATGGGGAACACCGGGGAGCTGTTTTTT. Its protein product is CASRGMGNTGELFF. The chain couples TRBV6-5 to TRBJ2-2, with D uncertain. Trimming removed 6 bases at V and 1 base at J, with 9 bases between. There are 14 residues in the CDR3. The germline gives CDR1 MNHEY, CDR2 SVGAGI.

The chain recombines TRBV4-1 with TRBJ2-7; possibly TRBD1 for D (7 bases). The CDR3 is 15 residues long. The V gene lost 0 bases and the J gene lost 3 bases, with 12 bases spanning the gap. Germline V CDR1 and CDR2: MGHRA, YSYEKL. The CDR3: CASSQEEGQFYEQYF. The CDR3 DNA is TGCGCCAGCAGCCAAGAGGAGGGACAGTTCTACGAGCAGTACTTC.

The J gene is TRBJ2-2, the V gene TRBV5-1, with TRBD2 matching over 14 bases. This CDR3 spans 18 amino acids. Germline-derived CDR1 and CDR2 are SGHRS and YFSETQ. V lost 7 bases to trimming and J lost 4 bases; unmatched junction nucleotides: 12. CDR3 residues: CASSFGTSGSRGTGELFF. The CDR3 DNA follows: TGCGCCAGCTCCTTTGGGACTAGCGGGAGTCGCGGCACCGGGGAGCTGTTTTTT.

The chain uses TRBV7-3 and TRBJ2-3, with 12 positions matching TRBD2. Germline lookup yields CDR1 SGHTA and CDR2 FQGTGA. The V gene end was trimmed by 5 bases and the J gene end by 6 bases; junction bases not matched to a gene: 6. This CDR3 is 15 amino acids long. The CDR3 loop reads CASSHWTSGKDTQYF. The CDR3 DNA is TGTGCCAGCAGCCATTGGACTAGCGGGAAGGATACGCAGTATTTT.

CDR3 region: CASTLDGINQPQHF. DNA for the CDR3: TGTGCCAGCACCCTGGACGGGATCAATCAGCCCCAGCATTTT. The rearrangement links TRBV28 to TRBJ1-5; D uncertain. The germline gives CDR1 MDHEN, CDR2 SYDVKM. The ends were cut back, 7 bases at V and 3 bases at J, with 13 bases in the middle. The CDR3 length is 14 residues.

This clone was picked up a small number of times. The chain links TRBV11-2 to TRBJ1-2, with D possibly TRBD1 on 5 matching bases. The ends were cut back, 5 bases at V and 1 base at J, with 11 bases in the middle. CDR1 SGHAT and CDR2 FQNNGV come from the germline V gene. This CDR3 has 14 amino acids. The CDR3 sequence is CASSPTDINYGYTF. CDR3 nucleotides: TGTGCCAGCAGCCCGACAGATATTAACTATGGCTACACCTTC.

The chain has TRBV28 and TRBJ2-5; perhaps TRBD2 as D (6 bases). Trimming removed 1 base from V and 5 bases from J, with 20 bases in between. CDR1 and CDR2 from the germline V gene are MDHEN and SYDVKM. The CDR3 covers 17 residues. CDR3 in amino acids: CASSLYPYRGGLETQYF. The DNA of the CDR3 is TGTGCCAGCAGTTTATACCCCTATAGGGGAGGATTGGAGACCCAGTACTTC.

This clone has just one count. The CDR3 sequence is CASSFTYEQYF. CDR3 coding DNA: TGTGCCAGCAGCTTTACCTACGAGCAGTACTTC. The genes are TRBV9 and TRBJ2-7; no reliable D call. Germline V gene data show CDR1 as SGDLS and CDR2 as YYNGEE. V was shortened by 4 bases and J by 2 bases, with 4 bases between the two germline ends. The CDR3 contains 11 residues.

V usage is TRBV3-1 (or the pseudogene TRBV3-2) and J usage is TRBJ2-2; 8 bases are shared with TRBD1. Per germline, CDR1 LGHDT and CDR2 YNNKEL (reference sequence). J was trimmed by 4 bases and V by 4 bases; bases with no gene match: 8. The CDR3 is 16 amino acids. The CDR3 DNA follows: TGTGCCAGCAGCCGACGGACAGGGCAGGGCACCGGGGAGCTGTTTTTT. Translated, it gives CASSRRTGQGTGELFF.

This clone showed up just a few times. This chain joins TRBV19 and TRBJ1-4, with TRBD1 matching 10 bases. Germline V gene lookup returns CDR1 LNHDA and CDR2 SQIVND (reference sequence). The junction had 5 bases not matched to a gene; V was cut back by 5 bases and J by 5 bases. This CDR3 has 15 amino acids. CDR3 in amino acids: CASSPRQGANEKLFF. In nucleotides, the CDR3 is TGTGCCAGTAGTCCACGACAGGGGGCGAATGAAAAACTGTTTTTT.

The chain links TRBV27 to TRBJ1-6; 7 nucleotides line up with TRBD1. This CDR3 has 16 residues. The ends lost 5 bases at V and 1 base at J; junction bases unmatched: 5. Germline V CDR1 and CDR2: MNHEY, SMNVEV (reference sequence). The CDR3 bases are TGTGCCAGCAGTCGGGACAGTCGGTCCTATAATTCACCCCTCCACTTT. Translating gives CASSRDSRSYNSPLHF.

In nucleotides, the CDR3 is TGTGCCAGCAGTGAAGTAATACGGAGAGAGACCCAGTACTTC. Translating gives CASSEVIRRETQYF. The chain links TRBV6-1 to TRBJ2-5; D unresolved. This CDR3 comprises 14 residues. The V end was cut by 1 base, the J end by 4 bases, with 10 bases between. Germline values: CDR1 MNHNS, CDR2 SASEGT.

In DNA, the CDR3 is TGTGCCAGCAGTTACTTCGGGAGTCTCGGCAATGAGCAGTTCTTC. It codes for CASSYFGSLGNEQFF. The chain links TRBV6-5 to TRBJ2-1, with D perhaps TRBD2 (6 bases). V gave up 1 base and J gave up 6 bases, with 13 bases separating them. The CDR3 contains 15 residues. Germline V gene data show CDR1 as MNHEY and CDR2 as SVGAGI.

The chain joins TRBV6-5 to TRBJ1-1, with D maybe TRBD1 (5 bases). Germline V gene sequence: CDR1 MNHEY, CDR2 SVGAGI. V was shortened by 2 bases and J by 1 base, with 14 bases between the two germline ends. CDR3 length: 16 amino acids. The CDR3 sequence: CASSYDSGGENTEAFF. The CDR3 DNA follows: TGTGCCAGCAGTTACGACTCGGGGGGGGAGAACACTGAAGCTTTCTTT.

Details on this clone: Other DNA sequences in the same sample also yield this CDR3. This chain uses TRBV5-1 with TRBJ2-1; D possibly corresponds to TRBD2 (6 bases). V was pared by 0 bases and J by 0 bases, with 7 bases between. Germline values: CDR1 SGHRS, CDR2 YFSETQ. The CDR3 is 15 residues long. CDR3: CASSLGSGSYNEQFF. Written as DNA, the CDR3 is TGCGCCAGCAGCTTGGGTAGCGGCTCCTACAATGAGCAGTTCTTC.